This entry lists 29 T cell receptor beta chains sequenced from one sample in a study of blood T cell repertoires in COVID-19 (TCRdb year 2020). The library was made by the immunoSEQ multiplex PCR assay. TCRdb re-hosts the immuneACCESS table, in-frame sequences only. Its copies lack some clones; in the studies checked, an unresolved V gene accounts for under half of them, and the cause for the rest is not known. The sample contains 150,000 or so clones, 88% of them found a single time. The leading ten clones occupy approximately 2.4% of the sample. The sequencing sample was made of peripheral blood. The receptors shown here come from a human donor in a cohort sampled during active COVID-19.

V gene TRBV19 combines with J gene TRBJ2-7, with TRBD1 as a possible D gene (5 bases). The CDR3 is made up of 14 amino acids. V was pared by 3 bases and J by 3 bases, with 12 bases between. The germline V gene encodes CDR1 LNHDA and CDR2 SQIVND (reference sequence). The CDR3 DNA sequence: TGTGCCAGTAGTATGGGCAGGGCCGGCTACGAGCAGTACTTC. Protein: CASSMGRAGYEQYF.

This rearrangement joins TRBV27 to TRBJ1-6; possibly TRBD1 for D (6 bases). The CDR3 extends over 13 amino acids. The V gene's germline CDR1 is MNHEY and CDR2 SMNVEV (reference sequence). V shed 3 bases and J shed 6 bases, with 6 bases lying between them. The CDR3 loop reads CASSFRGNSPLHF. CDR3 DNA sequence: TGTGCCAGCAGTTTCAGGGGTAATTCACCCCTCCACTTT.

The chain uses TRBV18 and TRBJ1-4; D gene unclear. The ends were cut back, 0 bases at V and 8 bases at J, with 13 bases in the middle. The CDR3 sequence is 15 residues long. Germline CDR1 is KGHSH and CDR2 is LQKENI. CDR3 bases: TGTGCCAGCTCACCACCGGAGGGAAGTGGAGAAAAACTGTTTTTT. It encodes CASSPPEGSGEKLFF. The full variable domain, completed using reference TRBV18 and TRBJ1-4, is NAGVMQNPRHLVRRRGQEARLRCSPMKGHSHVYWYRQLPEEGLKFMVYLQKENIIDESGMPKERFSAEFPKEGPSILRIQQVVRGDSAAYFCASSPPEGSGEKLFFGSGTQLSVL.

The chain is built from TRBV27 and TRBJ2-1, with 11 bases matching TRBD2. This CDR3 contains 18 residues. Germline V gives CDR1 MNHEY, CDR2 SMNVEV (reference sequence). J was trimmed by 1 base and V by 0 bases; bases with no gene match: 5. The CDR3 nucleotides read TGTGCCAGCAGTTTATCGTCTCTAGCGGGAGGTTCCTACAATGAGCAGTTCTTC. This gives the protein CASSLSSLAGGSYNEQFF.

The chain couples TRBV4-2 to TRBJ2-3; no definite D call. V was shortened by 4 bases and J by 0 bases, with 11 bases between the two germline ends. The CDR3 is 15 amino acids. Germline assignment: CDR1 LGHNA and CDR2 YNFKEQ. This CDR3 is CASSLDFPSTDTQYF. The DNA of the CDR3 is TGTGCCAGCAGCCTAGACTTTCCTAGCACAGATACGCAGTATTTT.

The rearrangement uses TRBV27 and TRBJ2-3; 11 nucleotides agree with TRBD2. The CDR3 has 18 residues. Germline V lookup: CDR1 MNHEY, CDR2 SMNVEV (reference sequence). Trimming at V came to 1 base and at J to 10 bases, leaving 16 bases not matched to a gene. The chain's CDR3 is CASSLLPSGGSTSVAQYF. DNA of the CDR3: TGTGCCAGCAGTTTATTGCCTAGCGGGGGGAGCACGTCGGTCGCGCAGTATTTT.

J is TRBJ2-1 and V is TRBV5-1; 11 bases match TRBD2. CDR1 SGHRS and CDR2 YFSETQ come from the germline V gene. V shed 4 bases and J 9 bases; nucleotides not matched to a gene: 15. The CDR3 covers 17 residues. The CDR3, as DNA: TGCGCCAGCAGCACCGGGACTAGCGGTTTACTCTGGGGTGAGCAGTTCTTC. Residues: CASSTGTSGLLWGEQFF. The variable domain in full, completed from reference TRBV5-1 and TRBJ2-1, reads KAGVTQTPRYLIKTRGQQVTLSCSPISGHRSVSWYQQTPGQGLQFLFEYFSETQRNKGNFPGRFSGRQFSNSRSEMNVSTLELGDSALYLCASSTGTSGLLWGEQFFGPGTRLTVL.

The chain employs TRBV28 and TRBJ1-2; the D gene is possibly TRBD1 (6 bases). The CDR3 runs to 15 residues. The ends were cut back, 5 bases at V and 2 bases at J, with 15 bases in the middle. Germline CDR1 reads MDHEN; CDR2 reads SYDVKM. The CDR3 region is CASSPGGRYNYGYTF. Here the CDR3 DNA reads TGTGCCAGCAGTCCGGGGGGCCGGTACAACTATGGCTACACCTTC.

This clone was seen once. The J gene is TRBJ1-3, the V gene TRBV5-5, with TRBD1 as a possible D gene (5 bases). Trimming pared 2 bases from V and 0 bases from J, leaving 9 bases between. The CDR3 consists of 15 residues. The germline V gene has CDR1 SGHKS and CDR2 YYEKEE (reference sequence). The CDR3 sequence is CASSFDSYSGNTIYF. The CDR3, as DNA: TGTGCCAGCAGCTTTGACAGTTACTCTGGAAACACCATATATTTT. Using reference TRBV5-5 and TRBJ1-3 for the parts outside the CDR3, the full variable domain is DAGVTQSPTHLIKTRGQQVTLRCSPISGHKSVSWYQQVLGQGPQFIFQYYEKEERGRGNFPDRFSARQFPNYSSELNVNALLLGDSALYLCASSFDSYSGNTIYFGEGSWLTVV.

The chain uses TRBV20-1 and TRBJ2-3, with D possibly TRBD1 on 6 matching bases. Germline loops: CDR1 DFQATT, CDR2 SNEGSKA (reference sequence). The CDR3 consists of 11 residues. V was shortened by 1 base and J by 11 bases, with 10 bases between the two germline ends. CDR3: CSARGQEEQYF. The CDR3 DNA reads TGCAGTGCTAGAGGACAGGAGGAGCAGTATTTT.

This clone was detected a few times. The chain combines TRBV4-3 with TRBJ1-6; maybe TRBD1 (5 bases). V was clipped by 0 bases and J by 0 bases, with 12 bases between them. The germline CDR1 and CDR2 sequences are LGHNA and YSLEER. This CDR3 region has 18 residues. DNA of the CDR3: TGCGCCAGCAGCCAAGATGCTGGGGGGTTCTCCTATAATTCACCCCTCCACTTT. Translated: CASSQDAGGFSYNSPLHF.

The rearrangement joins TRBV11-3 to TRBJ1-1, with a weak D call TRBD1 (6 bases). This CDR3 is built from 13 residues. V dropped 5 bases and J dropped 1 base, with 8 bases sitting between them. Germline lookup yields CDR1 SGHNT and CDR2 YENEEA. The CDR3 DNA follows: TGTGCCAGCAGCGGGACACCGAACACTGAAGCTTTCTTT. It specifies CASSGTPNTEAFF.

This chain uses TRBV5-4 with TRBJ1-4, with 9 bases identical to TRBD1. There are 15 residues in the CDR3. Germline values: CDR1 SGHNT, CDR2 YYREEE (reference sequence). V shed 4 bases, J shed 5 bases, and the junction held 6 bases outside the gene matches. CDR3 sequence: CASSQRDRANEKLFF. CDR3 DNA: TGTGCCAGCAGCCAGAGGGACAGGGCAAATGAAAAACTGTTTTTT.

This sequence joins TRBV18 and TRBJ1-6; D uncertain. The CDR3 is 13 amino acids. Per the germline V gene, CDR1 is KGHSH and CDR2 is LQKENI. Trimming left V 4 bases short and J 4 bases short, with 5 bases between. The CDR3, as DNA: TGTGCCAGCTCACAAACATATAATTCACCCCTCCACTTT. Its translation: CASSQTYNSPLHF.

V is TRBV2 and J is TRBJ2-1, with 10 bases fitting TRBD2. CDR1 and CDR2 (germline): SNHLY, FYNNEI. J was trimmed by 5 bases and V by 0 bases; bases with no gene match: 7. This CDR3 is built from 17 residues. The CDR3 DNA follows: TGTGCCAGCAGTGAAGCAAAATTTAGCGGGAGGAACAATGAGCAGTTCTTC. This encodes CASSEAKFSGRNNEQFF.

The chain uses TRBV7-2 and TRBJ2-2; the D gene is possibly TRBD2 (6 bases). Looked up from germline, CDR1 is SGHTA and CDR2 is FQGNSA. CDR3 length: 15 residues. The V and J ends lost 7 bases and 2 bases respectively, with 14 bases between them. DNA of the CDR3: TGTGCCAGCAACCGGGGGACTCTTAACACCGGGGAGCTGTTTTTT. Amino acid sequence: CASNRGTLNTGELFF.

The V gene is TRBV11-2, the J gene TRBJ2-3; 8 positions agree with TRBD1. V was pared by 5 bases and J by 2 bases, with 3 bases of the junction left unmatched. CDR1 and CDR2 (germline): SGHAT, FQNNGV. The CDR3 runs 14 residues. The DNA for the CDR3 is TGTGCCAGCAGCAGCAGGGGGCACACAGATACGCAGTATTTT. This sequence encodes CASSSRGHTDTQYF.

V and J are TRBV5-4 and TRBJ1-4; perhaps TRBD1 as D (6 bases). V was pared by 0 bases and J by 7 bases, with 16 bases between. The germline V gene has CDR1 SGHNT and CDR2 YYREEE (reference sequence). The CDR3 loop spans 16 amino acids. The CDR3 DNA sequence: TGTGCCAGCAGCTTGGGTGCCAGGGGCGTAAGTGAAAAACTGTTTTTT. Translated: CASSLGARGVSEKLFF.

CDR3 DNA: TGTGCCAGCAGCTTGGACCGGACAGGCACAGATACGCAGTATTTT. Translated, it gives CASSLDRTGTDTQYF. V and J are TRBV7-9 and TRBJ2-3; a weak D match, TRBD1 (6 bases). V dropped 3 bases and J dropped 1 base, with 11 bases sitting between them. CDR1 SEHNR and CDR2 FQNEAQ come from the germline V gene (reference sequence). The CDR3 covers 15 residues.

On this clone: Other nucleotide sequences in the sample specify the same CDR3. The V gene is TRBV19, the J gene TRBJ2-3, with D unresolved. Trimming took off 5 bases at V and 1 base at J, with 4 bases between the two ends. CDR1 is LNHDA and CDR2 is SQIVND in the germline V gene (reference sequence). The CDR3 length is 12 residues. CDR3 protein: CASSPRTDTQYF. As DNA, the CDR3 is TGTGCCAGTAGTCCTCGCACAGATACGCAGTATTTT.

The chain joins TRBV5-1 to TRBJ1-1; D might be TRBD1 (6 bases). Trimming took off 1 base at V and 3 bases at J, with 13 bases between the two ends. The CDR3 has 15 residues. Germline-derived CDR1 and CDR2 are SGHRS and YFSETQ. CDR3: CASSLRQGRDTEAFF. The CDR3 DNA sequence: TGCGCCAGCAGCTTGAGGCAGGGGAGGGACACTGAAGCTTTCTTT.

V is TRBV6-6 and J is TRBJ2-2; tentative D call: TRBD1 (6 bases). V lost 0 bases to trimming and J lost 8 bases, with 13 bases between them. Germline loops: CDR1 MNHNY, CDR2 SVGAGI (reference sequence). The CDR3 extends over 15 amino acids. This CDR3 reads CASSYSDSLAGELFF. The DNA for the CDR3 is TGTGCCAGCAGTTACTCGGACAGCTTGGCGGGGGAGCTGTTTTTT.

This chain uses TRBV3-1 (or the pseudogene TRBV3-2) with TRBJ1-2, with 9 bases fitting TRBD1. In germline, CDR1 is LGHDT, CDR2 YNNKEL (reference sequence). CDR3 length: 13 residues. V lost 2 bases to trimming and J lost 8 bases; unmatched junction nucleotides: 3. The CDR3 nucleotides are TGTGCCAGCAGCCAAAACGGACAGGGGGGCTACACCTTC. Translation: CASSQNGQGGYTF.

The chain links TRBV5-1 to TRBJ2-2; 9 bases agree with TRBD1. The CDR3 covers 17 residues. In germline, CDR1 is SGHRS, CDR2 YFSETQ. The trim removed 3 bases at V and 7 bases at J, leaving 13 bases unmatched. Here the CDR3 DNA reads TGCGCCAGCAGCTCTCGGGGCGACAGGGGGAGTAACGGGGAGCTGTTTTTT. Protein sequence: CASSSRGDRGSNGELFF.

The chain is built from TRBV28 and TRBJ2-7; TRBD1 matches at 8 bases. The V and J ends lost 6 bases and 7 bases, in that order; junction bases with no gene match: 14. The CDR3 extends over 15 amino acids. Germline V gene data show CDR1 as MDHEN and CDR2 as SYDVKM. CDR3 DNA sequence: TGTGCCAGCAGGGGGGGCGGACAGGGACTGTGGGAGCAGTACTTC. Protein product: CASRGGGQGLWEQYF. Full variable domain (remainder filled in from reference TRBV28 and TRBJ2-7): DVKVTQSSRYLVKRTGEKVFLECVQDMDHENMFWYRQDPGLGLRLIYFSYDVKMKEKGDIPEGYSVSREKKERFSLILESASTNQTSMYLCASRGGGQGLWEQYFGPGTRLTVT.

The rearrangement links TRBV6-5 to TRBJ1-2, with 7 bases lining up with TRBD1. CDR1 is MNHEY and CDR2 is SVGAGI in the germline V gene. Losses at the gene ends were 6 bases for V and 0 bases for J; bases not matched to a gene: 7. The CDR3 has 15 residues. CDR3 loop: CASRPPGTANYGYTF. DNA for the CDR3: TGTGCCAGCAGACCCCCCGGGACAGCTAACTATGGCTACACCTTC.

The chain employs TRBV19 and TRBJ1-5; D is perhaps TRBD1 (5 bases). V was shortened by 7 bases and J by 6 bases, with 13 bases between the two germline ends. The germline CDR1 and CDR2 sequences are LNHDA and SQIVND (reference sequence). The CDR3 covers 13 residues. For the CDR3, the DNA is TGTGCCAGTAACTCAGGGTTAGGTCAGCCCCAGCATTTT. Translating gives CASNSGLGQPQHF. The full variable domain, completed using reference TRBV19 and TRBJ1-5, is DGGITQSPKYLFRKEGQNVTLSCEQNLNHDAMYWYRQDPGQGLRLIYYSQIVNDFQKGDIAEGYSVSREKKESFPLTVTSAQKNPTAFYLCASNSGLGQPQHFGDGTRLSIL.

This chain uses TRBV4-3 with TRBJ2-2; D possibly corresponds to TRBD1 (5 bases). Trimming removed 3 bases from V and 5 bases from J, with 10 bases in between. Germline CDR1 is LGHNA and CDR2 is YSLEER. The CDR3 runs to 14 residues. DNA for the CDR3: TGCGCCAGCAGCCATGACGCAGGGACCGGGGAGCTGTTTTTT. Translation gives CASSHDAGTGELFF.

This clone was detected once. The chain recombines TRBV5-1 with TRBJ1-1; D gene unclear. Trimming removed 3 bases from V and 0 bases from J, with 15 bases in between. The CDR3 covers 16 residues. Germline assignment: CDR1 SGHRS and CDR2 YFSETQ. In DNA, the CDR3 is TGCGCCAGCAGCTCCGGACTAAGCCTATTGAACACTGAAGCTTTCTTT. This sequence encodes CASSSGLSLLNTEAFF. The variable domain in full, with the rest retrieved from reference TRBV5-1 and TRBJ1-1, is KAGVTQTPRYLIKTRGQQVTLSCSPISGHRSVSWYQQTPGQGLQFLFEYFSETQRNKGNFPGRFSGRQFSNSRSEMNVSTLELGDSALYLCASSSGLSLLNTEAFFGQGTRLTVV.